The 7 T cell receptor beta chains reported below all come from one sample, sequenced in a study of early T cells in non-severe SARS-CoV-2 infection. TCRdb processed the 5' RACE reads anew with MiXCR; each CDR3 protein has one entry. The sample has fewer than 20,000 distinct CDR3 sequences, under 6.5% seen once. Specimen: whole blood. The receptors shown here come from an adult who was a healthcare worker with PCR-confirmed SARS-CoV-2 infection or an uninfected control (not recorded which).

This clonotype has only a few counts. The chain carries TRBV27 and TRBJ2-1; tentatively, D is TRBD1 (6 bases). The CDR3 sequence is 16 residues long. Per germline, CDR1 MNHEY and CDR2 SMNVEV (reference sequence). Between the trimmed V and J ends, which lost 5 bases and 2 bases, there was a span of 16 bases. CDR3 DNA sequence: TGTGCCAGCAGTAGACTCGGACAGCCACCCTACAATGAGCAGTTCTTC. Amino acid sequence: CASSRLGQPPYNEQFF.

This clonotype was counted many times. The chain has TRBV11-2 and TRBJ1-1; 9 nucleotides agree with TRBD1. Germline V gene lookup returns CDR1 SGHAT and CDR2 FQNNGV. V lost 5 bases and J lost 2; bases outside the gene matches: 9. The CDR3 runs to 16 residues. DNA of the CDR3: TGTGCCAGCAGCACAATACAGGGGGCGAAAAACACTGAAGCTTTCTTT. Translating it yields CASSTIQGAKNTEAFF.

This clonotype was found many times. The chain combines TRBV29-1 with TRBJ2-5, with unresolved D. V was shortened by 0 bases and J by 0 bases, with 8 bases between the two germline ends. The germline gives CDR1 SQVTM, CDR2 ANQGSEA. CDR3 length: 14 residues. The CDR3 is CSVEEGRNQETQYF. CDR3 nucleotide sequence: TGCAGCGTTGAAGAAGGCAGGAACCAAGAGACCCAGTACTTC.

This clonotype came up many times. V and J are TRBV11-3 and TRBJ2-3, with 16 positions matching TRBD2. CDR3 length: 17 amino acids. V was pared by 4 bases and J by 1 base, with 2 bases of the junction left unmatched. CDR1 and CDR2 (germline): SGHNT, YENEEA. The CDR3 bases are TGTGCCAGCAGCTCGGGACTAGCGGGGGGGGGCACAGATACGCAGTATTTT. Translated, it gives CASSSGLAGGGTDTQYF.

Many counts were recorded for this clonotype. The chain uses TRBV7-8 and TRBJ2-7; no reliable D call. This CDR3 region has 13 residues. Trimming removed 3 bases from V and 2 bases from J, with 8 bases in between. Germline V CDR1 and CDR2: SGHVS, FQNEAQ. The CDR3 is CASSLRTTYEQYF. DNA of the CDR3: TGTGCCAGCAGCTTGAGGACCACCTACGAGCAGTACTTC.

This clonotype was seen ten or more times. For the CDR3, the DNA is TGCAGCGTTGAAGGTCAGGGGAACACTGAAGCTTTCTTT. Its protein is CSVEGQGNTEAFF. The chain uses TRBV29-1 and TRBJ1-1; tentatively, D is TRBD1 (5 bases). V was clipped by 1 base and J by 1 base, with 7 bases between them. The V gene's germline CDR1 is SQVTM and CDR2 ANQGSEA. This CDR3 has 13 amino acids.

A few counts support this clonotype. This sequence joins TRBV29-1 and TRBJ1-1; D unresolved. CDR3 size: 12 residues. Trimming took off 5 bases at V and 1 base at J, with 8 bases between the two ends. Germline V gives CDR1 SQVTM, CDR2 ANQGSEA. In DNA, the CDR3 is TGCAGCGTTTCGGACCCGAACACTGAAGCTTTCTTT. Translating gives CSVSDPNTEAFF.